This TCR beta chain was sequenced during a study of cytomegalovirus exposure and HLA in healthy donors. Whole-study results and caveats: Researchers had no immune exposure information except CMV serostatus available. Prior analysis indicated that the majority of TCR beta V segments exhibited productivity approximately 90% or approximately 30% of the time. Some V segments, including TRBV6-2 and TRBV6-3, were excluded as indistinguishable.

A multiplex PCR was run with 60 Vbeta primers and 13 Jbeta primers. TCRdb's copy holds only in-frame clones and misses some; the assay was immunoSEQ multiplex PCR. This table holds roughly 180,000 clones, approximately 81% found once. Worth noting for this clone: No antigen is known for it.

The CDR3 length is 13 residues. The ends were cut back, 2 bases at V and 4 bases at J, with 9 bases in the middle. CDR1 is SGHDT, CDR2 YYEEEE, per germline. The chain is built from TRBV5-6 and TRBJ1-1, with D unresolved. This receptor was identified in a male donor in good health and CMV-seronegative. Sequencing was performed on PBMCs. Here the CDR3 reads CASSFGRGTEAFF. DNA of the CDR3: TGTGCCAGCAGCTTCGGCAGAGGCACTGAAGCTTTCTTT.